These T cell receptor beta chains were read from a single sample in a study of ipilimumab plus nivolumab after autologous stem cell transplantation. The table came from immunoSEQ multiplex PCR; TCRdb's copy has only in-frame clones and leaves some out. The top ten hold 2.2% of the sample, which has tens of thousands of clones, 75% to 85% seen once. The sequencing here drew on PBMCs, taken in a trial of ipilimumab plus nivolumab as post-transplant consolidation. These receptors originate from a male donor with diffuse large B-cell lymphoma. The CDR3 runs from the conserved cysteine through the conserved F or W. D genes are given only for firm matches. Clone sizes are given selectively: once, few, many, or a class where the clone is expanded.

CDR3 DNA,CDR3 protein,clone size,J gene,D gene,V gene
TGTGCCAGCTCACCCGGCTCGGCTCTGACGGTGAACACTGAAGCTTTCTTT,CASSPGSALTVNTEAFF,-,TRBJ1-1,-,TRBV18
TGTGCCAGCAGTTCTACGGCTTTAGGTTCACCCCTCCACTTT,CASSSTALGSPLHF,-,TRBJ1-6,-,TRBV6-5
TGTGCCAGCAGCCAAACCCTACCCCGCGGGGGGGCTGCAGATACGCAGTATTTT,CASSQTLPRGGAADTQYF,-,TRBJ2-3,TRBD2,TRBV4-2
TGTGCCAGCAGCCCCCTGTGGGGGGGACACACAGATACGCAGTATTTT,CASSPLWGGHTDTQYF,few,TRBJ2-3,-,TRBV9
TGTGCCAGCAGCTCCTCAAAGGGCGCGAACTATGGCTACACCTTC,CASSSSKGANYGYTF,-,TRBJ1-2,-,TRBV2
TGTGCCAGCAGCCCGGACGCCGGGACAGTACCCTATGGCTACACCTTC,CASSPDAGTVPYGYTF,-,TRBJ1-2,TRBD1,TRBV7-2
TGTGCCAGCAGCGGACAGGGTGGACCCCTCCACTTT,CASSGQGGPLHF,-,TRBJ1-6,TRBD1,TRBV7-8
TGTGCCACTCACTATAGCGGGGGGGCTCTATACGAGCAGTACTTC,CATHYSGGALYEQYF,-,TRBJ2-7,TRBD2,TRBV6-1
TGTGCCAGCAGCTTAGGGGACCGCCGAGGGGAGCTGTTTTTT,CASSLGDRRGELFF,-,TRBJ2-2,-,TRBV11-2
TGCGCCAGCAGCAATAGCGGCCCAGATACGCAGTATTTT,CASSNSGPDTQYF,-,TRBJ2-3,-,TRBV5-1
TGCGCCAGCAGCTTGGGGACAGGGAACACCGGGGAGCTGTTTTTT,CASSLGTGNTGELFF,-,TRBJ2-2,TRBD1,TRBV5-1
TGTGCCAGCAGCTTAGCAGGGACTAGCGGGGGGGCCAGGGATACGCAGTATTTT,CASSLAGTSGGARDTQYF,once,TRBJ2-3,TRBD2,TRBV7-2
TGTGCCAGCAGCTCGACAGGGCATAGCAATCAGCCCCAGCATTTT,CASSSTGHSNQPQHF,-,TRBJ1-5,TRBD1,TRBV7-2
TGTGCCAGCAGCACAGGTGGGGACACCTACGAGCAGTACTTC,CASSTGGDTYEQYF,-,TRBJ2-7,-,TRBV9